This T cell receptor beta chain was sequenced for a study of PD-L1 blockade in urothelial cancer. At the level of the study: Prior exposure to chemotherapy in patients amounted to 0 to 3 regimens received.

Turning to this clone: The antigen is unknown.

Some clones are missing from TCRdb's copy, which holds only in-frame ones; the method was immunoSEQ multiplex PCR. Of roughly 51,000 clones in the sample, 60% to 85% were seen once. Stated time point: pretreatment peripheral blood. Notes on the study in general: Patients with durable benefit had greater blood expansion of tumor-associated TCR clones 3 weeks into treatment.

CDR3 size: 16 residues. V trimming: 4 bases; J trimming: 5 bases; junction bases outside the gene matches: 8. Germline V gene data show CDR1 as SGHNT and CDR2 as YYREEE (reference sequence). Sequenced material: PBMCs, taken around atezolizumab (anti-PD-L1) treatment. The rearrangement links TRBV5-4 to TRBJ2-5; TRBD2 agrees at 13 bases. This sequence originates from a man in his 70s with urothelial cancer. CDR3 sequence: CASSVRTSGSGETQYF. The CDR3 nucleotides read TGTGCCAGCAGCGTGAGGACTAGCGGGAGCGGGGAGACCCAGTACTTC.